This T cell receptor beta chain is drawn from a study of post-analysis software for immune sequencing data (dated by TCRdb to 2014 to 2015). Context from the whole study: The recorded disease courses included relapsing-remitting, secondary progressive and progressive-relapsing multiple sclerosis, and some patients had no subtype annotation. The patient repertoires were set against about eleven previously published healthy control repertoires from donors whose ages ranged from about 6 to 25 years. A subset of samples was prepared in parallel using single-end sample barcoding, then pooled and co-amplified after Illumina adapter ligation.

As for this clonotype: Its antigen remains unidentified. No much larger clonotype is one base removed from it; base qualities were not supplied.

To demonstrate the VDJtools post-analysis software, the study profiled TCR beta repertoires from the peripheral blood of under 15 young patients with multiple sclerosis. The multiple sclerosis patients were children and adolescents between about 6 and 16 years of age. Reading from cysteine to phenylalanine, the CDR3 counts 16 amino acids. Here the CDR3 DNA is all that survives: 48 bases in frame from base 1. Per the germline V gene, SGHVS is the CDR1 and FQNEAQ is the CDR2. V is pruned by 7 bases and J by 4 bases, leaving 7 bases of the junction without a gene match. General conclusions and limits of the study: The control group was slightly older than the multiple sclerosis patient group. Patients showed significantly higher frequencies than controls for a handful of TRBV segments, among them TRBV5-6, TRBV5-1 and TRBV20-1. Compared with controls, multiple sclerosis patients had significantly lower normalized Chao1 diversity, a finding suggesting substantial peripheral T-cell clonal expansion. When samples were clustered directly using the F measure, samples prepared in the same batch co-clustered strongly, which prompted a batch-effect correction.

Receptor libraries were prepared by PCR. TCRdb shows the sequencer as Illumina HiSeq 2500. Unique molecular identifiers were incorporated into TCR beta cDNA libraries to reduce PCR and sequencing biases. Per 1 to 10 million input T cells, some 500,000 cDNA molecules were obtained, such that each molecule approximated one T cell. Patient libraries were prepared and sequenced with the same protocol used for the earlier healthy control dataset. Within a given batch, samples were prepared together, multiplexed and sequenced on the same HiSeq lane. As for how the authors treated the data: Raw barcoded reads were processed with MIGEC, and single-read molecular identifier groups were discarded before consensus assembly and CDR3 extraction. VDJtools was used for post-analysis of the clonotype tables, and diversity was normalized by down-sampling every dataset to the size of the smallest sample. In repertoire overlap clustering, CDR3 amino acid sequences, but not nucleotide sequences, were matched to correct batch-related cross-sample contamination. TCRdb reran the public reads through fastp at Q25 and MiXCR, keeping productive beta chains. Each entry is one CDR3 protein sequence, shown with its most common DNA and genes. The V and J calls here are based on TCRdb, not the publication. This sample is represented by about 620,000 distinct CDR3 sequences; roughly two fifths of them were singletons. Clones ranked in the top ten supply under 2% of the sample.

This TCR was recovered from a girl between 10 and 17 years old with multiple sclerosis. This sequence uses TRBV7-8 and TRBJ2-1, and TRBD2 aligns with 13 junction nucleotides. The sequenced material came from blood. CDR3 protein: CASNRLAGGQYNEQFF. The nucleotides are TGTGCCAGCAACAGACTAGCGGGGGGCCAATACAATGAGCAGTTCTTC.